The entry that follows covers one T cell receptor (beta chain) sequence. Its antigen is still unknown. This specimen comes from a study of breast tumors, draining lymph nodes, adjacent tissues. The study's findings and limits: Tumor and nontumor repertoires were significantly more similar in luminal-like than in basal-like breast cancer. The lymph node origin of tumor T cells was framed as consistent with a hypothesis, not demonstrated. Tumors had less TCR diversity than lymph nodes, more than nontumor tissue. Data fit most tumor T cells coming from lymph node, expanding in tumor.

Trimming cost V 3 bases and J 4 bases, with 14 bases left between them. There are 14 residues in the CDR3. Germline-derived CDR1 and CDR2 are DFQATT and SNEGSKA (reference sequence). From the multiplex PCR reads, TCRdb called clonotypes with MiXCR, one entry per CDR3 protein. This sample has about 12,000 distinct CDR3 sequences, with under 80% found just once. J is TRBJ2-3 and V is TRBV20-1, with D perhaps assigned TRBD1 or TRBD2 (5 bases each). The TCR comes from a female donor with breast cancer. Some clones in this sample may be carry-over from other donors' samples. The sequencing sample was made of tumor-adjacent breast tissue. In DNA, the CDR3 is TGCAGTGCTAGTGGGGGAGCTGCCCCAGATACGCAGTATTTT. Its protein product is CSASGGAAPDTQYF.